This entry features one TCR beta chain sequence. Its antigen is not known. The data derive from a study of identical twins. Losses at the gene ends were 5 bases for V and 2 bases for J; bases not matched to a gene: 3. The length of the CDR3 is 14 residues. Broader study findings: The authors drew conclusions from cross-sectional statistical analysis rather than following the same donors. Modeled out-of-frame TCR alpha sharing in monozygotic twins fell below observed levels.

TCRdb reprocessed the 5' RACE reads with MiXCR, giving one entry per CDR3 protein. The sample records around 650,000 distinct CDR3 sequences, about 7.6% being singletons. The donors were all healthy and Caucasian. Another study also made use of these data, one on yellow fever vaccine responses in identical twins.

The clonotype comes from a woman aged 18-29 years in good health. The chain couples TRBV12-3 or TRBV12-4 to TRBJ2-7, with 10 bases lining up with TRBD1. The source material was PBMCs. Here the CDR3 DNA reads TGTGCCAGCAGTCGACAGGGGGCCGCCTACGAGCAGTACTTC. It yields the protein CASSRQGAAYEQYF.